These 20 T cell receptor beta chains were all obtained from the same sample, sequenced in a study of blood T cells in healthy people across ages. Next came a second PCR, run for about 6 to 12 cycles, which used a sample-barcoded 5' primer along with a J-beta primer mix. Via MiXCR, TCRdb re-called the 5' RACE reads, giving one row per CDR3 protein. The sample carries approximately 900,000 distinct CDR3 sequences, roughly 43% recorded once. Input material: blood. The source of these receptors is a man aged 25-45 years in good health.

The genes are TRBV5-1 and TRBJ1-1, with 9 bases fitting TRBD1. Germline V gene sequence: CDR1 SGHRS, CDR2 YFSETQ. The CDR3 runs 17 residues. The ends lost 4 bases at V and 0 bases at J; junction bases unmatched: 10. In DNA, the CDR3 is TGCGCCAGCAGCCCCGGGACAGGGCCGGCGATGAACACTGAAGCTTTCTTT. Translating it yields CASSPGTGPAMNTEAFF.

This clonotype was seen only a few times. This chain links TRBV6-6 with TRBJ2-5; 9 nucleotides agree with TRBD1. This CDR3 is 17 amino acids long. Germline V gives CDR1 MNHNY, CDR2 SVGAGI (reference sequence). V lost 6 bases and J lost 3; bases outside the gene matches: 14. The CDR3 coding sequence is TGTGCCAGCAGGGCTGAGACAGGGGGACAAGGGAAAGAGACCCAGTACTTC. It translates to CASRAETGGQGKETQYF.

This clonotype was seen many times. CDR3 bases: TGTGCCAGCAGCTTAGCCCAGGGGCCCAGTGGAGCCAAAAACATTCAGTACTTC. Its protein is CASSLAQGPSGAKNIQYF. The rearrangement links TRBV7-2 to TRBJ2-4, with D perhaps TRBD1 (6 bases). V dropped 0 bases and J dropped 0 bases, with 15 bases sitting between them. This CDR3 contains 18 residues. From germline, CDR1 is SGHTA and CDR2 FQGNSA.

The J gene is TRBJ2-5, the V gene TRBV4-1, with 8 bases lining up with TRBD1. The J call may be wrong; the DNA end is better matched by TRBJ2-7. The CDR3 runs 16 residues. The germline gives CDR1 MGHRA, CDR2 YSYEKL. The CDR3 region has the DNA TGCGCCAGCAGCCAAGAGAGTCAGGGGGCTTTCAACGAGCAGTACTTC. Encoded protein: CASSQESQGAFNEQYF.

This clonotype was seen more than once but under ten times. The chain couples TRBV4-3 to TRBJ2-6, with D possibly matching TRBD1 (5 bases). Germline V gene data show CDR1 as LGHNA and CDR2 as YSLEER. The V gene lost 0 bases and the J gene lost 0 bases, with 9 bases spanning the gap. The CDR3 covers 17 residues. In DNA form, the CDR3 reads TGCGCCAGCAGCCAAGACCCAGGGATCTCTGGGGCCAACGTCCTGACTTTC. Translated: CASSQDPGISGANVLTF.

This clonotype was found a few times. The gene calls are TRBV12-3 or TRBV12-4 and TRBJ2-7, with D unclear. This CDR3 region has 11 residues. The germline V and J ends were trimmed by 3 bases and 6 bases, with 6 bases remaining between them. The CDR3 is CASSFGFEQYF. As DNA, the CDR3 is TGTGCCAGCAGTTTTGGGTTCGAGCAGTACTTC.

This chain connects TRBV18 to TRBJ1-1; D unresolved. Germline V lookup: CDR1 KGHSH, CDR2 LQKENI. V gave up 4 bases and J gave up 0 bases, with 6 bases separating them. The CDR3 runs to 13 residues. CDR3 amino acids: CASSRDVNTEAFF. The CDR3 bases are TGTGCCAGCTCACGGGATGTGAACACTGAAGCTTTCTTT.

The V and J genes are TRBV12-3 or TRBV12-4 and TRBJ1-2; TRBD1 might be the D (5 bases). The CDR3 extends over 13 amino acids. V was pared by 6 bases and J by 6 bases, with 14 bases between. In DNA form, the CDR3 reads TGTGCCAGCAGGTCTCCTTTGGGGGATGGCTACACCTTC. Encoded protein: CASRSPLGDGYTF.

This clonotype was detected ten times or more. The J gene is TRBJ2-1, the V gene TRBV7-2; D call uncertain. The germline V gene has CDR1 SGHTA and CDR2 FQGNSA. The CDR3 covers 15 residues. V was trimmed by 1 base and J by 0 bases, leaving 7 bases between them. DNA for the CDR3: TGTGCCAGCAGCTTAGGATGGGCCTCCTACAATGAGCAGTTCTTC. Translated, it gives CASSLGWASYNEQFF.

This clonotype was seen at least ten times. The chain is built from TRBV29-1 and TRBJ2-3; tentatively, D is TRBD1 (6 bases). This CDR3 has 13 residues. The germline V gene encodes CDR1 SQVTM and CDR2 ANQGSEA. V dropped 4 bases and J dropped 0 bases, with 8 bases sitting between them. CDR3 nucleotides: TGCAGCGTTGGACAGGACAGCACAGATACGCAGTATTTT. Translated: CSVGQDSTDTQYF.

The chain couples TRBV29-1 to TRBJ2-4; no reliable D call. The CDR3 extends over 10 amino acids. Between the trimmed V and J ends, which lost 6 bases and 10 bases, there was a span of 10 bases. Per germline, CDR1 SQVTM and CDR2 ANQGSEA. CDR3: CSVRDGIQYF. In nucleotides, the CDR3 is TGCAGCGTGCGCGACGGGATTCAGTACTTC.

The chain uses TRBV12-3 or TRBV12-4 and TRBJ2-3; no clear D. The CDR3 has 14 residues. The ends were cut back, 6 bases at V and 0 bases at J, with 10 bases in the middle. The CDR3 loop reads CASSPIGSTDTQYF. The CDR3, as DNA: TGTGCCAGCAGCCCCATTGGCAGCACAGATACGCAGTATTTT.

The V and J genes are TRBV10-3 and TRBJ2-2, with a tentative D call TRBD1 (5 bases). V lost 7 bases and J lost 1, with 10 bases in between. The V gene's germline CDR1 is ENHRY and CDR2 SYGVKD. The CDR3 contains 14 residues. CDR3 region: CAIKPGMNTGELFF. The CDR3 region has the DNA TGTGCCATCAAACCAGGGATGAACACCGGGGAGCTGTTTTTT.

This clonotype was picked up one time. This chain links TRBV24-1 with TRBJ2-1, with a tentative D call TRBD1 (6 bases). This CDR3 has 13 residues. V lost 10 bases to trimming and J lost 4 bases, with 13 bases between them. Germline CDR1 and CDR2: KGHDR and SFDVKD. The CDR3 loop is CATSDRQYNEQFF. CDR3 in DNA: TGTGCCACTTCGGACAGACAGTACAATGAGCAGTTCTTC.

The V call is TRBV7-2, the J call TRBJ1-4, with D possibly matching TRBD1 (5 bases). Looked up from germline, CDR1 is SGHTA and CDR2 is FQGNSA. The CDR3 length is 16 residues. Trimming removed 1 base at V and 0 bases at J, with 9 bases between. CDR3 sequence reads: CASSLGGRATNEKLFF. In DNA, the CDR3 is TGTGCCAGCAGCTTAGGGGGACGGGCAACTAATGAAAAACTGTTTTTT.

The J gene is TRBJ1-1, the V gene TRBV4-1; possibly TRBD1 for D (5 bases). The CDR3 contains 19 residues. Deletions cut 0 bases from V and 1 base from J, with 21 bases between. Germline CDR1 is MGHRA and CDR2 is YSYEKL. CDR3 nucleotides: TGCGCCAGCAGCCAAGATAACCGCAGGGTAGGGGATTGGAACACTGAAGCTTTCTTT. Translating it yields CASSQDNRRVGDWNTEAFF.

This sequence joins TRBV18 and TRBJ2-3, with 8 bases matching TRBD1. The germline CDR1 and CDR2 sequences are KGHSH and LQKENI. Losses at the gene ends were 0 bases for V and 5 bases for J; bases not matched to a gene: 4. The CDR3 spans 15 residues. CDR3 amino acids: CASSPPRGLVDTQYF. CDR3 coding DNA: TGTGCCAGCTCACCACCCAGGGGGCTGGTAGATACGCAGTATTTT. Filled out from reference TRBV18 and TRBJ2-3, the complete variable domain reads NAGVMQNPRHLVRRRGQEARLRCSPMKGHSHVYWYRQLPEEGLKFMVYLQKENIIDESGMPKERFSAEFPKEGPSILRIQQVVRGDSAAYFCASSPPRGLVDTQYFGPGTRLTVL.

The chain is built from TRBV29-1 and TRBJ1-2; possibly TRBD1 for D (5 bases). The germline gives CDR1 SQVTM, CDR2 ANQGSEA. The V and J ends lost 7 bases and 2 bases respectively, with 11 bases between them. The CDR3 sequence is 12 residues long. The DNA for the CDR3 is TGCAGCGGGGGGGGAGGGAACTATGGCTACACCTTC. Protein product: CSGGGGNYGYTF.

This chain joins TRBV13 and TRBJ1-1; D is unresolved. This CDR3 is 12 amino acids long. The V and J ends lost 8 bases and 2 bases respectively, with 9 bases between them. From germline, CDR1 is PRHDT and CDR2 FYEKMQ (reference sequence). As DNA, the CDR3 is TGTGCCAGCGCCGCGGTTAACACTGAAGCTTTCTTT. Translation: CASAAVNTEAFF.

As for this clonotype: This may be a read error, as it is one base from a much larger clone. The chain carries TRBV4-2 and TRBJ2-5, with 8 bases fitting TRBD1. The CDR3 runs 13 residues. V dropped 4 bases and J dropped 11; count of bases not matched to a gene: 9. Per the germline V gene, CDR1 is LGHNA and CDR2 is YNFKEQ. CDR3 nucleotides: TGTGCCAGCAGCCGGACAGGGTTGGAAGAGCAGTACTTC. Translating gives CASSRTGLEEQYF.